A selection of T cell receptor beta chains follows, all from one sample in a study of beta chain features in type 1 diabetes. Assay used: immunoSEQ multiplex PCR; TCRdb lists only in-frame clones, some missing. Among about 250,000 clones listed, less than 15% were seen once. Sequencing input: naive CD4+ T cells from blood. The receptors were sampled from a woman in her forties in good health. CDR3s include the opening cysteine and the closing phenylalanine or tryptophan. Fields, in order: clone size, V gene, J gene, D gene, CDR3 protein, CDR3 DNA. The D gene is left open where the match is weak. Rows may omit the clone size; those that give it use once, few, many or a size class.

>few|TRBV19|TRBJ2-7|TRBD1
CPGTGLPSYEQYF
TGTCCGGGGACAGGGTTACCCTCCTACGAGCAGTACTTC
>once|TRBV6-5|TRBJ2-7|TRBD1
CASSPRDSYEQYF
TGTGCCAGCAGTCCTAGGGACAGTTACGAGCAGTACTTC
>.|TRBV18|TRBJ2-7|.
CASSPRRTGAYEQYF
TGTGCCAGCTCACCAAGGAGAACCGGGGCCTACGAGCAGTACTTC
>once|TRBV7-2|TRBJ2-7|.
CASSLRLGLPYEQYF
TGTGCCAGCAGCTTACGTCTCGGGTTACCCTACGAGCAGTACTTC
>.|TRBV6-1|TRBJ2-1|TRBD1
CASSGTGNSYNEQFF
TGTGCCAGCAGTGGGACAGGTAACTCCTACAATGAGCAGTTCTTC
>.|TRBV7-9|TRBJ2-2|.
CASSPASYTGELFF
TGTGCCAGCAGCCCCGCTAGTTACACCGGGGAGCTGTTTTTT
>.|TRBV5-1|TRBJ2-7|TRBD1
CASSPEGTGPYEQYF
TGCGCCAGCAGCCCCGAGGGGACAGGTCCTTACGAGCAGTACTTC
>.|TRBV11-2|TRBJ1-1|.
CASSLEAYRMTFF
TGTGCCAGCAGCTTAGAAGCTTACCGTATGACTTTCTTT
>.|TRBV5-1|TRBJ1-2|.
CASSPEVGGVNGYTF
TGCGCCAGCAGCCCGGAGGTTGGGGGCGTCAATGGCTACACCTTC
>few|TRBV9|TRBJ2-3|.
CASSPEGRANTQYF
TGTGCCAGCAGCCCTGAGGGCCGTGCAAATACGCAGTATTTT
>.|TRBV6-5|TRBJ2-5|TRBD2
CASSYSMTSGGETQYF
TGTGCCAGCAGTTACTCGATGACTAGCGGAGGAGAGACCCAGTACTTC
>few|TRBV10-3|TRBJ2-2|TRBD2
CAGTSGGELFF
TGTGCCGGGACTAGCGGCGGGGAGCTGTTTTTT
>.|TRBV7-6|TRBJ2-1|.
CASSLEISNPYNEQFF
TGTGCCAGCAGCTTAGAAATATCTAACCCCTACAATGAGCAGTTCTTC
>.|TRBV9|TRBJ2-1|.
CASSALGAGAYNEQFF
TGTGCCAGCAGCGCTTTGGGGGCGGGGGCCTACAATGAGCAGTTCTTC
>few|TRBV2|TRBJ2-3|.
CASRRWVDTQYF
TGTGCCAGCAGGCGGTGGGTAGATACGCAGTATTTT
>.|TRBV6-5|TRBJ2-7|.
CASTSAGRSYEQYF
TGTGCCAGCACCTCCGCAGGGCGCTCCTACGAGCAGTACTTC
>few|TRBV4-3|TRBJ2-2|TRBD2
CASSQETSGAANTGELFF
TGCGCCAGCAGCCAGGAGACTAGCGGGGCCGCGAACACCGGGGAGCTGTTTTTT
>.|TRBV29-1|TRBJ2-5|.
CSVVREAETQYF
TGCAGCGTTGTTAGGGAGGCTGAGACCCAGTACTTC
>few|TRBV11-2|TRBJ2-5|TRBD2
CASNHGTSSQETQYF
TGTGCCAGTAACCATGGGACTAGCAGCCAAGAGACCCAGTACTTC
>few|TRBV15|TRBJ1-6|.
CATSRGGDNSPLHF
TGTGCCACCAGCAGGGGGGGGGATAATTCACCCCTCCACTTT
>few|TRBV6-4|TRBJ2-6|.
CASSDPTGSGANVLTF
TGTGCCAGCAGTGACCCCACAGGGTCTGGGGCCAACGTCCTGACTTTC
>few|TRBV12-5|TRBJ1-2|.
CASGPGGRPYGYTF
TGTGCTAGTGGTCCCGGGGGGCGGCCCTATGGCTACACCTTC
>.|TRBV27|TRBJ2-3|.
CASSLRSGSTDTQYF
TGTGCCAGCAGTTTACGTTCAGGGAGCACAGATACGCAGTATTTT
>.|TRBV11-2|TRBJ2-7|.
CASSLDPGSYEQYF
TGTGCCAGCAGCTTAGACCCGGGTTCCTACGAGCAGTACTTC
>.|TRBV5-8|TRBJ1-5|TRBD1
CARGQNNQPQHF
TGTGCCAGGGGACAGAACAATCAGCCCCAGCATTTT
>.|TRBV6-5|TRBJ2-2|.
CASSYGQPSGELFF
TGTGCCAGCAGTTACGGGCAACCCTCCGGGGAGCTGTTTTTT
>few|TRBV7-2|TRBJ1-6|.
CASSLGGGVGSPLHF
TGTGCCAGCAGCTTAGGCGGGGGGGTCGGATCACCCCTCCACTTT
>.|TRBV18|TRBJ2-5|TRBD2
CASSLRGGQETQYF
TGTGCCAGCTCACTGCGGGGGGGCCAAGAGACCCAGTACTTC
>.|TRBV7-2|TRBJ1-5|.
CASSRGDQPQHF
TGTGCCAGCAGCCGGGGAGATCAGCCCCAGCATTTT